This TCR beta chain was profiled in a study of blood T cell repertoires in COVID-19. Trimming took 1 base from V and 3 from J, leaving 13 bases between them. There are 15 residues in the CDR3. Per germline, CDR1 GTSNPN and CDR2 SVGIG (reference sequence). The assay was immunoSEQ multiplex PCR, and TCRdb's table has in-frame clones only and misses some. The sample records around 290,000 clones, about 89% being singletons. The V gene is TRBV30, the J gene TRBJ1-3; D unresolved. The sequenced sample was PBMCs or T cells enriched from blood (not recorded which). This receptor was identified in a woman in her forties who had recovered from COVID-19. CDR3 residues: CAWSASLAFGNTIYF. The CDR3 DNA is TGTGCCTGGAGTGCTAGTCTGGCCTTTGGAAACACCATATATTTT.